Below, one T cell receptor beta chain is given with its context. Followed over time, Seattle patients had been enrolled while infection was active. TCRdb's table, derived via immunoSEQ multiplex PCR, lists solely in-frame clones and lacks some. The repertoire holds approximately 300,000 clones, with about four fifths as singletons. The sample originates from a study of blood T cell repertoires in COVID-19. V was clipped by 5 bases and J by 6 bases; unmatched bases: 9. The CDR3 consists of 16 residues. Germline CDR1 MRHNA, CDR2 SNTAGT. The TCR was taken from a person aged 70 to 85 with COVID-19, enrolled during active disease. The chain has TRBV6-4 and TRBJ2-2, with 10 bases matching TRBD2. Sequences were obtained from peripheral blood. Written as DNA, the CDR3 is TGTGCCAGCAGTCCCAGAGTAGCGGGAGGCCCCGGGGAGCTGTTTTTT. It codes for CASSPRVAGGPGELFF.